One and the same sample provided the 11 T cell receptor beta chains below, sequenced in a study of neurological immune-mediated disorders. TCRdb re-derived calls from the 5' RACE reads in MiXCR, one entry per CDR3 protein. Among 80,000 to 100,000 distinct CDR3 sequences, nearly 6% were seen once, and the ten largest hold roughly 8.6%. The time point denotes: longitudinal time-point 2. The sequencing sample was made of PBMCs. The origin of the receptors is a woman aged 55-70 years with multiple sclerosis.

This clonotype was recorded at least ten times. The V and J genes are TRBV7-9 and TRBJ2-1, with 9 positions matching TRBD1. The V and J ends lost 2 bases and 5 bases, in that order; junction bases with no gene match: 10. Germline CDR1 is SEHNR and CDR2 is FQNEAQ (reference sequence). There are 17 residues in the CDR3. CDR3 sequence reads: CASSLPAGQGKDNEQFF. The CDR3 DNA follows: TGTGCCAGCAGCTTACCCGCCGGACAGGGGAAAGACAATGAGCAGTTCTTC.

This clonotype occurred many times. This rearrangement joins TRBV20-1 to TRBJ1-2; D is unclear. This CDR3 is 14 amino acids long. V shed 5 bases and J shed 7 bases, with 20 bases lying between them. From germline, CDR1 is DFQATT and CDR2 SNEGSKA (reference sequence). CDR3 nucleotides: TGCAGTGCTCCAGAACGGACGGAACTATCTGGCTACACCTTC. Its protein is CSAPERTELSGYTF.

This clonotype was found many times. V is TRBV5-1 and J is TRBJ2-6; D not resolved. Germline values: CDR1 SGHRS, CDR2 YFSETQ. The CDR3 is 19 residues long. V was trimmed by 1 base and J by 0 bases, leaving 17 bases between them. CDR3 amino acids: CASSLTPPGRSSGANVLTF. The DNA of the CDR3 is TGCGCCAGCAGCTTGACCCCACCTGGACGGAGCTCTGGGGCCAACGTCCTGACTTTC. Using reference TRBV5-1 and TRBJ2-6 for the parts outside the CDR3, the full variable domain is KAGVTQTPRYLIKTRGQQVTLSCSPISGHRSVSWYQQTPGQGLQFLFEYFSETQRNKGNFPGRFSGRQFSNSRSEMNVSTLELGDSALYLCASSLTPPGRSSGANVLTFGAGSRLTVL.

At least ten counts were recorded for this clonotype. The CDR3, as DNA: TGTGCCAGCAGCTTTTGGGACCCGGCGGGTGAGACCCAGTACTTC. Its translation is CASSFWDPAGETQYF. The V call is TRBV7-2, the J call TRBJ2-5; D assignment may be TRBD1 or TRBD2 (5 bases each). The V end lost 3 bases, the J end lost 5 bases, and 16 bases lay between the germline ends. Germline V gene lookup returns CDR1 SGHTA and CDR2 FQGNSA. The CDR3 loop spans 15 amino acids.

At least ten counts were recorded for this clonotype. J is TRBJ1-4 and V is TRBV6-6; 9 bases map to TRBD1. The junction had 4 bases not matched to a gene; V was cut back by 6 bases and J by 5 bases. Germline V CDR1 and CDR2: MNHNY, SVGAGI (reference sequence). The CDR3 loop spans 14 amino acids. CDR3 nucleotides: TGTGCCAGCAGAGCCGGGACAGGGAATGAAAAACTGTTTTTT. Amino acids: CASRAGTGNEKLFF.

This clonotype came up many times. This sequence joins TRBV7-8 and TRBJ2-1, with D perhaps TRBD2 (6 bases). Germline CDR1 SGHVS, CDR2 FQNEAQ. The CDR3 is 13 residues long. The V and J ends lost 5 bases and 1 base respectively, with 6 bases between them. The CDR3 spells CASSGGSYNEQFF. The CDR3 DNA reads as TGTGCCAGCAGCGGGGGGTCCTACAATGAGCAGTTCTTC.

A few counts support this clonotype. This chain joins TRBV20-1 and TRBJ2-1; 7 nucleotides align to TRBD2. The CDR3 is 15 amino acids. The germline gives CDR1 DFQATT, CDR2 SNEGSKA (reference sequence). The J segment lost 8 bases and the V segment lost 0 bases, leaving 10 bases of the junction unmatched. This chain's CDR3 is CSARDKTSSTHEQFF. The CDR3 DNA sequence: TGCAGTGCTAGAGATAAGACTAGCTCGACGCATGAGCAGTTCTTC.

This clonotype was observed at least ten times. CDR3 protein: CSVDRVGEQYF. For the CDR3, the DNA is TGCAGCGTTGACAGGGTCGGCGAGCAGTACTTC. The chain combines TRBV29-1 with TRBJ2-7; D is perhaps TRBD1 (5 bases). From germline, CDR1 is SQVTM and CDR2 ANQGSEA. The CDR3 runs to 11 residues. Deletions cut 3 bases from V and 6 bases from J, with 9 bases between.

Concerning this clonotype itself: This may be a read error: a much more frequent sequence differs by one nucleotide. J is TRBJ1-1 and V is TRBV5-1; 7 nucleotides line up with TRBD1. Per germline, CDR1 SGHRS and CDR2 YFSETQ. The CDR3 extends over 17 amino acids. For the CDR3, the DNA is TGCGCCAACAGCTTGATTGTGAGGGGGCCCGTGGACACTGAAGCTTTCTTT. This gives the protein CANSLIVRGPVDTEAFF. Complete variable domain (other parts from reference TRBV5-1 and TRBJ1-1): KAGVTQTPRYLIKTRGQQVTLSCSPISGHRSVSWYQQTPGQGLQFLFEYFSETQRNKGNFPGRFSGRQFSNSRSEMNVSTLELGDSALYLCANSLIVRGPVDTEAFFGQGTRLTVV.

DNA for the CDR3: TGTGCCAGCAGCGTAGGCTTCGGGGGTAGAGAGACCCAGTACTTC. This sequence encodes CASSVGFGGRETQYF. The chain joins TRBV9 to TRBJ2-5; possible D gene TRBD2, 6 bases. CDR1 and CDR2 (germline): SGDLS, YYNGEE. This CDR3 is 15 amino acids long. Trimming cost V 0 bases and J 4 bases, with 13 bases left between them.

This clonotype was counted ten times or more. The rearrangement links TRBV5-1 to TRBJ2-1; 8 nucleotides match TRBD1. V lost 4 bases and J lost 12; bases outside the gene matches: 6. The CDR3 extends over 12 amino acids. Per germline, CDR1 SGHRS and CDR2 YFSETQ. The CDR3 DNA is TGCGCCAGCAGCGTGGACAGGGTTAGGCAGTTCTTC. The encoded protein is CASSVDRVRQFF.